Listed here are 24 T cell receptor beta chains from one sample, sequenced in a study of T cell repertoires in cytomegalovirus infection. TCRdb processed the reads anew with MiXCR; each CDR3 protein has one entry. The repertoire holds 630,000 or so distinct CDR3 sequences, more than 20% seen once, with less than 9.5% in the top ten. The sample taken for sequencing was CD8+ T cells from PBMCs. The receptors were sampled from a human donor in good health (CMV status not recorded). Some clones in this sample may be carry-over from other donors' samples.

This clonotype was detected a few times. The CDR3 sequence is CASSLQSPSYNEQFF. The CDR3 DNA reads TGTGCCAGCAGCTTGCAAAGCCCTTCCTACAATGAGCAGTTCTTC. The V gene is TRBV5-4, the J gene TRBJ2-1, with D unresolved. Germline CDR1 reads SGHNT; CDR2 reads YYREEE (reference sequence). Trimming left V 1 base short and J 1 base short, with 9 bases between. This CDR3 is built from 15 residues.

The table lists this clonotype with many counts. CDR3 region: CASSYLQGAEAFF. The CDR3 bases are TGTGCCAGCAGTTACTTACAGGGGGCTGAAGCTTTCTTT. J is TRBJ1-1 and V is TRBV6-2 or TRBV6-3, with TRBD1 identical over 8 bases. The ends lost 1 base at V and 6 bases at J; junction bases unmatched: 1. This CDR3 region has 13 residues. Germline V lookup: CDR1 MNHEY, CDR2 SVGEGT.

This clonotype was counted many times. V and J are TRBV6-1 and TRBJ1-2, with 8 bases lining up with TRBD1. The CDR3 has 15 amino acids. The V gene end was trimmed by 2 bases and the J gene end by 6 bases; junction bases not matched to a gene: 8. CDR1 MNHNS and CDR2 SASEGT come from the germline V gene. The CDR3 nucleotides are TGTGCCAGCAGTGAACTCGGACAGGGTCTGAATGGCTACACCTTC. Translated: CASSELGQGLNGYTF.

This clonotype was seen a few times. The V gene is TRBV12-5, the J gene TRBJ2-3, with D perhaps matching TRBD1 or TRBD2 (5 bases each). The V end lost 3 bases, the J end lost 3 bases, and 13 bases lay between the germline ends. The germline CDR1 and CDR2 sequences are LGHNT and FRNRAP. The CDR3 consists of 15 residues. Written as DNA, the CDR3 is TGTGCTAGTGGTTTCCCCCTCGAGGGGACAGATACGCAGTATTTT. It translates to CASGFPLEGTDTQYF.

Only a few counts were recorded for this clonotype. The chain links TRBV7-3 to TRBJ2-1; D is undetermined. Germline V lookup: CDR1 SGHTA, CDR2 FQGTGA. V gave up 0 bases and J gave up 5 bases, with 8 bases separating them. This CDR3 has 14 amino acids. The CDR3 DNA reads TGTGCCAGCAGCTTAACGAGCCAGAACAATGAGCAGTTCTTC. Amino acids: CASSLTSQNNEQFF.

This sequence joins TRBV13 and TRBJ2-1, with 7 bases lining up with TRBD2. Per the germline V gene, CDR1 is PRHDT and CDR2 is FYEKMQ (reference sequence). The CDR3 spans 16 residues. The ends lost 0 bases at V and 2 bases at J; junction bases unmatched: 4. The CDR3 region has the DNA TGTGCCAGCAGCTTAGGAAAGCGGGGACCCTACAATGAGCAGTTCTTC. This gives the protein CASSLGKRGPYNEQFF.

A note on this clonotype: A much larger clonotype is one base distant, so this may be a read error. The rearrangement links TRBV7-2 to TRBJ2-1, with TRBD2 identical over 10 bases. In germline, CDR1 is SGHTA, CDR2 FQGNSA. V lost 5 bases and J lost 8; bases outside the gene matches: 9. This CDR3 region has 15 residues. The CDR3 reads CASSRTSGARDEQFF. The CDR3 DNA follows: TGTGCCAGCAGCCGAACTAGCGGGGCACGCGATGAGCAGTTCTTC.

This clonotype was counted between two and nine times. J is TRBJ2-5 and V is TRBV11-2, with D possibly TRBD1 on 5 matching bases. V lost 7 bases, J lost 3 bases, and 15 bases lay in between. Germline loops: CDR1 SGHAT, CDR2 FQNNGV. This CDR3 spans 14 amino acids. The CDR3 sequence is CASTYPEGEETQYF. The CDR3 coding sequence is TGTGCCAGCACCTACCCTGAAGGGGAAGAGACCCAGTACTTC.

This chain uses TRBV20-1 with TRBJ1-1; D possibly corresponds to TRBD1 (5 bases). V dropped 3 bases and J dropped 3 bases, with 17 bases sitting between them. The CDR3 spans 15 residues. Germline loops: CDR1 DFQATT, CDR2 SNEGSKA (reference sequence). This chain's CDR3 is CSARRQNPWDTEAFF. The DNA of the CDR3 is TGCAGTGCTAGGCGACAGAACCCTTGGGACACTGAAGCTTTCTTT.

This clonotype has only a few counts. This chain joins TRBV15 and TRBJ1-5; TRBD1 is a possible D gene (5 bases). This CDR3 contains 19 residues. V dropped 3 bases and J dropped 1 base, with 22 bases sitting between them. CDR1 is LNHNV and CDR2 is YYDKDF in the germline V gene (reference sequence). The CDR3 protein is CATSSRGEPTGESNQPQHF. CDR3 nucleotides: TGTGCCACCAGCAGTAGAGGGGAACCAACAGGAGAAAGCAATCAGCCCCAGCATTTT. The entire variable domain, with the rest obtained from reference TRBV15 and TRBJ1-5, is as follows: DAMVIQNPRYQVTQFGKPVTLSCSQTLNHNVMYWYQQKSSQAPKLLFHYYDKDFNNEADTPDNFQSRRPNTSFCFLDIRSPGLGDTAMYLCATSSRGEPTGESNQPQHFGDGTRLSIL.

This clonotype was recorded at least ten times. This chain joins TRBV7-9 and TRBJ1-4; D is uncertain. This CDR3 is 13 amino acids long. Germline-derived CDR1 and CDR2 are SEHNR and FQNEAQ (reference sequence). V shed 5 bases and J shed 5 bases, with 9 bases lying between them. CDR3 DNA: TGTGCCAGCAGCCCATTGGGCAATGAAAAACTGTTTTTT. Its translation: CASSPLGNEKLFF.

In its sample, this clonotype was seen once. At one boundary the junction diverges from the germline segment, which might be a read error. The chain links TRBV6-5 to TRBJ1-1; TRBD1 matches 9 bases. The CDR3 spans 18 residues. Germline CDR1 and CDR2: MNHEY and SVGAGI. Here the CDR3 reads CASCYSRGQGLPNTEAFF. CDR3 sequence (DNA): TGTGCCAGCTGTTACTCGAGGGGACAGGGTCTGCCGAACACTGAAGCTTTCTTT.

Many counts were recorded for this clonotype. The CDR3 protein is CSASGGQSGGADTQYF. CDR3 bases: TGCAGTGCTAGCGGGGGACAGTCTGGTGGCGCAGATACGCAGTATTTT. This sequence joins TRBV20-1 and TRBJ2-3; possible D gene TRBD1, 7 bases. V was pared by 3 bases and J by 4 bases, with 20 bases between. The germline gives CDR1 DFQATT, CDR2 SNEGSKA (reference sequence). This CDR3 contains 16 residues.

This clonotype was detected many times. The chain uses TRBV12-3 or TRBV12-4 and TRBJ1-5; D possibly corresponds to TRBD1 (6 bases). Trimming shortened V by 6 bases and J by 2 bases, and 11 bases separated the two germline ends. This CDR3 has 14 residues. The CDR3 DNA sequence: TGTGCCAGCAGCCAGGGGAAGGGCAATCAGCCCCAGCATTTT. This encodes CASSQGKGNQPQHF.

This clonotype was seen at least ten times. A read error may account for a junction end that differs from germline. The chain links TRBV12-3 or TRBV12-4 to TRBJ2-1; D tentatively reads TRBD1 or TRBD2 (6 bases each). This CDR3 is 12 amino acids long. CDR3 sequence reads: CASSLVGGEQFF. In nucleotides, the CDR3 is TGTGCCAGCAGCTTAGTAGGGGGGGAGCAGTTCTTC.

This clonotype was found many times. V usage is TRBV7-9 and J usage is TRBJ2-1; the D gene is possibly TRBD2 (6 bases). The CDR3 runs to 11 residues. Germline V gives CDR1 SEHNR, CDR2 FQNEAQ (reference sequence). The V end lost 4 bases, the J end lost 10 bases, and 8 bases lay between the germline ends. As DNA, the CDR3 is TGTGCCAGCAGCTCTGGGAGGGAGCAGTTCTTC. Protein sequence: CASSSGREQFF.

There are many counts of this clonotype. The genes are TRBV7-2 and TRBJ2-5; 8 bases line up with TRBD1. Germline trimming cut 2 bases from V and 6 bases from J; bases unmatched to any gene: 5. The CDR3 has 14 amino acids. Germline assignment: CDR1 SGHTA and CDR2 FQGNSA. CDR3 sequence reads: CASSLPQGVKTQYF. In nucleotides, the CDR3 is TGTGCCAGCAGCTTACCACAGGGGGTCAAGACCCAGTACTTC.

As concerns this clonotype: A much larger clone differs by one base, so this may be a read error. CDR3 residues: CAPARGLLENEQFF. The CDR3 coding sequence is TGTGCCCCGGCTCGGGGCCTGCTTGAGAATGAGCAGTTCTTC. The J gene is TRBJ2-1, the V gene TRBV7-9; the D gene could be TRBD1 or TRBD2 (5 bases each). The CDR3 loop spans 14 amino acids. Germline CDR1 and CDR2: SEHNR and FQNEAQ (reference sequence). V lost 11 bases and J 7 bases, leaving 21 bases between the germline ends.

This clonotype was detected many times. CDR3 DNA: TGTGCCAGCAGATCTCTACAGGCCTCTGGAAACACCATATATTTT. Protein product: CASRSLQASGNTIYF. The V and J genes are TRBV28 and TRBJ1-3, with D possibly being TRBD1 (5 bases). Germline V lookup: CDR1 MDHEN, CDR2 SYDVKM. V was cut by 6 bases and J by 0 bases, with 12 bases left in between. This CDR3 has 15 amino acids.

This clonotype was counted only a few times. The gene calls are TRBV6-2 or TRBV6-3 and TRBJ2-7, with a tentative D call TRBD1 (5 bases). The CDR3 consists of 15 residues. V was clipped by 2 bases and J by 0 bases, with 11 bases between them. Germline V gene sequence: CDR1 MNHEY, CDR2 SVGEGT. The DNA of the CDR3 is TGTGCCAGCAGTTACAACCCAGGGTACTCCTACGAGCAGTACGTC. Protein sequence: CASSYNPGYSYEQYV.

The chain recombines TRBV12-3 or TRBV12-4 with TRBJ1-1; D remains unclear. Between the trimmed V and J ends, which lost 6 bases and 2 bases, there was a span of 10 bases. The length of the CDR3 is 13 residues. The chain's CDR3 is CASRGSKNTEAFF. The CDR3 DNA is TGTGCCAGCAGAGGGTCTAAAAACACTGAAGCTTTCTTT.

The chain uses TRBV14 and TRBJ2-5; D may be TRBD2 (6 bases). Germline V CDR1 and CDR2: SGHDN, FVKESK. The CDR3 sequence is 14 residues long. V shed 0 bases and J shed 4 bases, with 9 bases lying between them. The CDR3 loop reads CASSQERRGETQYF. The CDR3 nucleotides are TGTGCCAGCAGCCAAGAACGGAGGGGAGAGACCCAGTACTTC.

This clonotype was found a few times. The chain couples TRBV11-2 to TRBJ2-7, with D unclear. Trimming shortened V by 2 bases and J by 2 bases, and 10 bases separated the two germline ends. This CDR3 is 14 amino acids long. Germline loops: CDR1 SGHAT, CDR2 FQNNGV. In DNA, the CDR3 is TGTGCCAGCAGCTTAACCGACACGGCCTACGAGCAGTACGTC. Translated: CASSLTDTAYEQYV.

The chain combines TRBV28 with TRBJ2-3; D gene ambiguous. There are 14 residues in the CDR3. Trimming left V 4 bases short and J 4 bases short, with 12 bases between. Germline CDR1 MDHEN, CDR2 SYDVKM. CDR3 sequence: CASSSGRPADTQYF. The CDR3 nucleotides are TGTGCCAGCAGTTCCGGTAGGCCGGCAGATACGCAGTATTTT.